The present TCR beta chain was sequenced within a study of human T cells and chemical hapten exposure. Study background: Weekly administration of diphenylcyclopropenone to the scalp of patients continued throughout the roughly 26-week study.

Germline CDR1 and CDR2: SQVTM and ANQGSEA. V was trimmed by 5 bases and J by 0 bases, leaving 13 bases between them. There are 14 residues in the CDR3. Study-level points and caveats: Among TCRs, those above 1 in 1000 frequency were unaffected by DPC sensitization. Expanded TCRs were compared with controls, and the expanded TCRs formed significantly more large CDR3 similarity clusters.

Time point in this sample: patch test 3, about 24 weeks after DPC sensitization. Treatment given: therapeutic diphenylcyclopropenone sensitization with weekly scalp DPC. Unfractionated whole blood served as the source for total RNA extraction. Using its own MiXCR run on the RACE reads, TCRdb lists one record per CDR3 protein. The sample holds tens of thousands of distinct CDR3 sequences, more than 9.5% seen once. This clonotype showed up many times. The antigen is unknown. The sequence came from a woman aged 50 to 65 with alopecia areata. Some clones in this sample may be carry-over from other donors' samples. The chain is built from TRBV29-1 and TRBJ1-1; D not resolved. Specimen: whole blood, collected in connection with sensitization to the hapten diphenylcyclopropenone (DPC). The DNA of the CDR3 is TGCAGCGTTCCAGGCGGAGGTCTGAACACTGAAGCTTTCTTT. It is translated as CSVPGGGLNTEAFF.